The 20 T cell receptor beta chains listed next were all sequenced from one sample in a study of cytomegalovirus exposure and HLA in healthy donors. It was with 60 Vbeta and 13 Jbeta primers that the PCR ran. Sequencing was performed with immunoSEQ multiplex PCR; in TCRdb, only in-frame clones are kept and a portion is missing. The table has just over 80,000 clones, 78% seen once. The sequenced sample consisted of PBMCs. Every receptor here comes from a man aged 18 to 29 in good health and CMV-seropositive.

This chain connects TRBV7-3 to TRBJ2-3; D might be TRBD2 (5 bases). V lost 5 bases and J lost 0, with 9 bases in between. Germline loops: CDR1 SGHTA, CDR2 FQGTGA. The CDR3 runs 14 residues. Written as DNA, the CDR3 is TGTGCCAGCAGCACCGGACTCAGCACAGATACGCAGTATTTT. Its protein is CASSTGLSTDTQYF.

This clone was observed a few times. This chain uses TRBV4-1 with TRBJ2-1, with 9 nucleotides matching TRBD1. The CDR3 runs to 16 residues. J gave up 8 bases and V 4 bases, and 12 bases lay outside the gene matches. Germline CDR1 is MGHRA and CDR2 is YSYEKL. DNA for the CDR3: TGCGCCAGCAGCCCTTCCCGGGACAGGGCGTACTATGAGCAGTTCTTC. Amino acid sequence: CASSPSRDRAYYEQFF.

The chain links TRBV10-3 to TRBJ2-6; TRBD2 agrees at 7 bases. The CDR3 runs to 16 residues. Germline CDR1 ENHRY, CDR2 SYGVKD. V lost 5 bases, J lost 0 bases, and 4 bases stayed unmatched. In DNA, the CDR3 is TGTGCCATCAGTCCCTCGGGGGGCTCTGGGGCCAACGTCCTGACTTTC. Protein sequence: CAISPSGGSGANVLTF.

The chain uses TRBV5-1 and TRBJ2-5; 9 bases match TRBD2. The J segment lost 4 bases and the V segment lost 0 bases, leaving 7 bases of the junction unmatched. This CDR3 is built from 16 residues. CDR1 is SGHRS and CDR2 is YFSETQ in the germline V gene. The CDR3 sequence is CASSLGAGGPLETQYF. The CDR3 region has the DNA TGCGCCAGCAGCTTGGGAGCGGGAGGTCCCTTAGAGACCCAGTACTTC.

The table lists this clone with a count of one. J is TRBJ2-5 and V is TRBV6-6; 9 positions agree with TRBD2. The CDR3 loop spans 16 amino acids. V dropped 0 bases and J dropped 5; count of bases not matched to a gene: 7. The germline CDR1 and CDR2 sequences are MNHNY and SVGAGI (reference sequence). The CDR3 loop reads CASSYSKGGRGETQYF. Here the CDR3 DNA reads TGTGCCAGCAGTTACTCGAAGGGCGGGAGGGGGGAGACCCAGTACTTC.

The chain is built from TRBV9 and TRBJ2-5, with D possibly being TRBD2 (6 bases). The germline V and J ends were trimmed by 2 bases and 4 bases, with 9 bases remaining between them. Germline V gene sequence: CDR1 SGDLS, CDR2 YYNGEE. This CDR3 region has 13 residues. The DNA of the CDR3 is TGTGCCAGCAGCGTTGGGGGGAGAGAGACCCAGTACTTC. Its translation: CASSVGGRETQYF. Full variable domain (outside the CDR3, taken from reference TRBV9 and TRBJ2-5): DSGVTQTPKHLITATGQRVTLRCSPRSGDLSVYWYQQSLDQGLQFLIQYYNGEERAKGNILERFSAQQFPDLHSELNLSSLELGDSALYFCASSVGGRETQYFGPGTRLLVL.

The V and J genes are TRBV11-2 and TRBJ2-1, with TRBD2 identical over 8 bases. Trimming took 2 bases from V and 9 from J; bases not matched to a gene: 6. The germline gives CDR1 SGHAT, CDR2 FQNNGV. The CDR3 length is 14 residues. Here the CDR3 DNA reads TGTGCCAGCAGCTTAACGGGAGGGCCCACTGAGCAGTTCTTC. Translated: CASSLTGGPTEQFF.

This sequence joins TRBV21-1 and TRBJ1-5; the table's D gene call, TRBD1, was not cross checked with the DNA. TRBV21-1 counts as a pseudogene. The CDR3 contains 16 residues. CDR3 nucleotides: TGTACAAGCAGGTTCCGGCAGGGGGAAAAGAATCAGCCCCAGCATTTT. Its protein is CTSRFRQGEKNQPQHF.

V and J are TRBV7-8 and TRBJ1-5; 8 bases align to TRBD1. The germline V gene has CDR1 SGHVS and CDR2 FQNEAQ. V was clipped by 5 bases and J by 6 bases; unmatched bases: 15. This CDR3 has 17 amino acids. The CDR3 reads CASSPRRQGAPPQPQHF. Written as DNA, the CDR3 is TGTGCCAGCAGCCCTAGGCGCCAGGGGGCGCCCCCTCAGCCCCAGCATTTT.

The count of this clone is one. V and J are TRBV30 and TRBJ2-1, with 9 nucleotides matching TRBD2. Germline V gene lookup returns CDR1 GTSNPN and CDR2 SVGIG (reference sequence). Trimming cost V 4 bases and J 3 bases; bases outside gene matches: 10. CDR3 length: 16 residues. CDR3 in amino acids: CAWINLAGTCYNEQFF. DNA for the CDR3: TGTGCCTGGATCAACCTAGCGGGGACATGCTACAATGAGCAGTTCTTC. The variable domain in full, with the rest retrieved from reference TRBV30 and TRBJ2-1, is SQTIHQWPATLVQPVGSPLSLECTVEGTSNPNLYWYRQAAGRGLQLLFYSVGIGQISSEVPQNLSASRPQDRQFILSSKKLLLSDSGFYLCAWINLAGTCYNEQFFGPGTRLTVL.

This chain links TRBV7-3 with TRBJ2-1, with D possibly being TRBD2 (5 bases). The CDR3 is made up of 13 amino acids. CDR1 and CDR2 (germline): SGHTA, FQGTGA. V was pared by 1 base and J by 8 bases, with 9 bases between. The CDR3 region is CASSLIEGDEQFF. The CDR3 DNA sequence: TGTGCCAGCAGCTTAATCGAGGGAGATGAGCAGTTCTTC.

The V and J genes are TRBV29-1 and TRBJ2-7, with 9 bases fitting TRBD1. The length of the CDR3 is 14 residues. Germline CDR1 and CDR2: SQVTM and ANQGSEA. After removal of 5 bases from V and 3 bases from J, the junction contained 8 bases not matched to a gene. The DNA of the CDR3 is TGCAGCGTTTCCTCTTTGGGACAGGGCTACGAGCAGTACTTC. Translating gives CSVSSLGQGYEQYF.

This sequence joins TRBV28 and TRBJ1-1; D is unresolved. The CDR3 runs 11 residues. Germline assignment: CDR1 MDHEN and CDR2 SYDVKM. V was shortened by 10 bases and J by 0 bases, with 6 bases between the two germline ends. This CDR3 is CAIDMNTEAFF. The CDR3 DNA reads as TGTGCCATAGATATGAACACTGAAGCTTTCTTT.

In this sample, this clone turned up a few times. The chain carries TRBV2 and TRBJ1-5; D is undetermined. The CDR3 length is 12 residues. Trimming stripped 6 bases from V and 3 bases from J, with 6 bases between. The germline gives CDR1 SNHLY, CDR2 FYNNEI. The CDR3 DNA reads TGTGCCAGCAGGCGGCACAATCAGCCCCAGCATTTT. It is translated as CASRRHNQPQHF.

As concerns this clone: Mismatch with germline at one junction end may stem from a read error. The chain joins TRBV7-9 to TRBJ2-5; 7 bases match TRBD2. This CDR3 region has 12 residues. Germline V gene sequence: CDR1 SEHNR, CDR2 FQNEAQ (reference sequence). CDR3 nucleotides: TGTGCCAGCAGCTTAACAGAGGGGAGGGAGCACTTC. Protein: CASSLTEGREHF.

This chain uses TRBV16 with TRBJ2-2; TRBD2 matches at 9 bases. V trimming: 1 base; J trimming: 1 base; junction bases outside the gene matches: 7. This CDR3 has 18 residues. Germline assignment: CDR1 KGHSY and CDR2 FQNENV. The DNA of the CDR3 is TGTGCCAGCAGCCAATTCCCCGCTAGCGGGATGAACACCGGGGAGCTGTTTTTT. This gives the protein CASSQFPASGMNTGELFF.

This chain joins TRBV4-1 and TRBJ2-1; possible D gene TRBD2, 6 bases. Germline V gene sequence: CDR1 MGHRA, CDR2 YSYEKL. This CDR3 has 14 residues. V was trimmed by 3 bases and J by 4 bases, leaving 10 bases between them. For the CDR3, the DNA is TGCGCCAGCAGCCACTTGCGGGATTACAATGAGCAGTTCTTC. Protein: CASSHLRDYNEQFF.

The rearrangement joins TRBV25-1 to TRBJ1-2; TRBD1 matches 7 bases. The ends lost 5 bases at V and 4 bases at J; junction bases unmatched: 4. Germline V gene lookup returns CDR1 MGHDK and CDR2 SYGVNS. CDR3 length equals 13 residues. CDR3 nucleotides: TGTGCCAGCAGTTTTACAGGGGCCTATGGCTACACCTTC. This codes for CASSFTGAYGYTF.

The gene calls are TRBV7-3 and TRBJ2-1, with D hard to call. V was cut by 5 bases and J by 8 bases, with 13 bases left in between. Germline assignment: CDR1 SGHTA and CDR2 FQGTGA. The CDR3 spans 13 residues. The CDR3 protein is CASSLLTSDEQFF. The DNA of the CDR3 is TGTGCCAGCAGCCTCCTAACGAGTGATGAGCAGTTCTTC. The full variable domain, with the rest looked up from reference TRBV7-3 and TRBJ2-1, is GAGVSQTPSNKVTEKGKYVELRCDPISGHTALYWYRQSLGQGPEFLIYFQGTGAADDSGLPNDRFFAVRPEGSVSTLKIQRTERGDSAVYLCASSLLTSDEQFFGPGTRLTVL.

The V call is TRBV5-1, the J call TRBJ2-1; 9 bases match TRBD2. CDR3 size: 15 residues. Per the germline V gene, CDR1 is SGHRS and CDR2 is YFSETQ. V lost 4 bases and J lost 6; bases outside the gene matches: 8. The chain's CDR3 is CASSAGLAPGNEQFF. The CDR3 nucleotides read TGCGCCAGCAGCGCGGGACTAGCCCCTGGCAATGAGCAGTTCTTC.